The entry below gives a single T cell receptor (beta chain) sequence along with its context. The record originates from a study of Ad26.COV2.S vaccination and SARS-CoV-2 variants. Across the study: Administration of Ad26.COV2.S was intramuscular, either once or twice 56 days apart.

Described treatment: over 15 received Ad26.COV2.S at low or high dose, single or two shots; several received placebo; per-sample allocation not given. Samples analyzed were those drawn on day 63 after the first vaccine or placebo injection. An Ad26 vector that expressed Wuhan-strain SARS-CoV-2 spike constituted the vaccine. Clones were read by immunoSEQ multiplex PCR, and TCRdb kept only the in-frame ones, dropping some. This sample has 440,000 or so clones; 80% to 95% occur once, and the top ten carry under 2%. This clonotype was obtained from a person aged 18-65 years who received the Ad26.COV2.S COVID-19 vaccine or a placebo. The sequencing here drew on peripheral blood, taken in a trial of Ad26.COV2.S vaccine versus placebo.

The chain's CDR3 is CASSGVQGRSLGSPLHF. The DNA of the CDR3 is TGTGCCAGCAGTGGGGTTCAGGGAAGGAGTTTGGGGTCACCCCTCCACTTT. The chain joins TRBV27 to TRBJ1-6; possibly TRBD1 for D (5 bases). Per the germline V gene, CDR1 is MNHEY and CDR2 is SMNVEV (reference sequence). This CDR3 is built from 17 residues. Trimming shortened V by 5 bases and J by 10 bases, and 24 bases separated the two germline ends.